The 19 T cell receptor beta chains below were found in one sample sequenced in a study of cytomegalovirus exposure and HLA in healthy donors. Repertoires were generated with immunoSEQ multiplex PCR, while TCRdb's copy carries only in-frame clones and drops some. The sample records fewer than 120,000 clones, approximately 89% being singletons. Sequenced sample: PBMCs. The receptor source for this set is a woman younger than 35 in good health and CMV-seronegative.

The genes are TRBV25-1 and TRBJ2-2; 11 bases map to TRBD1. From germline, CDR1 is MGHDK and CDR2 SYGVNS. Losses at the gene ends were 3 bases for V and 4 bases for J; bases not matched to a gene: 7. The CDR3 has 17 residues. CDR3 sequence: CASSDSSGTGGTGELFF. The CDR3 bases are TGTGCCAGCAGTGATTCTTCGGGGACAGGGGGCACCGGGGAGCTGTTTTTT.

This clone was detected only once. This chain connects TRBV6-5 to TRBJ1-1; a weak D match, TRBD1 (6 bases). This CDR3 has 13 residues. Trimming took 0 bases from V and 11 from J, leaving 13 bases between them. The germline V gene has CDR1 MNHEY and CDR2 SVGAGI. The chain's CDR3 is CASSYSIQGYAFF. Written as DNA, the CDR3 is TGTGCCAGCAGTTACTCGATACAGGGTTACGCTTTCTTT.

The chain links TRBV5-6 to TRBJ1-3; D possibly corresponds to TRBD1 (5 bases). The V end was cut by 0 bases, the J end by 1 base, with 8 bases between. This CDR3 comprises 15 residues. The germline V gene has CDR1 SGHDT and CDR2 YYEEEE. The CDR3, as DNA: TGTGCCAGCAGCTTGGTGCAGGGTTCTGGAAACACCATATATTTT. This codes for CASSLVQGSGNTIYF.

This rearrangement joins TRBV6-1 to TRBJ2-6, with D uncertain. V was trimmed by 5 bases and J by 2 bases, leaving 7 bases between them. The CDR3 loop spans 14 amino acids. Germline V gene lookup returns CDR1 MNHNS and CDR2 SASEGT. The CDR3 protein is CASSRTAGANVLTF. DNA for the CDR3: TGTGCCAGCAGTCGAACGGCTGGGGCCAACGTCCTGACTTTC.

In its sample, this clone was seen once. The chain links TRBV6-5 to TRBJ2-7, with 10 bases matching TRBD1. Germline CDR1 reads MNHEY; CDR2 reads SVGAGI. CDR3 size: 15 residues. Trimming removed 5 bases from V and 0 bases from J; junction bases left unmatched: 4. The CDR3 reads CASSRRDRGSYEQYF. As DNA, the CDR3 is TGTGCCAGCAGTCGCCGGGACAGGGGCTCCTACGAGCAGTACTTC.

CDR3 DNA: TGTGCCAGCAGCTTAGGCGGGATTGATGAGACCCAGTACTTC. Translation: CASSLGGIDETQYF. The chain couples TRBV7-9 to TRBJ2-5; tentatively, D is TRBD2 (6 bases). Germline V lookup: CDR1 SEHNR, CDR2 FQNEAQ (reference sequence). V lost 1 base to trimming and J lost 5 bases, with 11 bases between them. The CDR3 runs 14 residues. The full variable domain, with the rest looked up from reference TRBV7-9 and TRBJ2-5, is DTGVSQNPRHKITKRGQNVTFRCDPISEHNRLYWYRQTLGQGPEFLTYFQNEAQLEKSRLLSDRFSAERPKGSFSTLEIQRTEQGDSAMYLCASSLGGIDETQYFGPGTRLLVL.

The DNA for the CDR3 is TGTGCCAGCAGCCATCATTCCGGGACAGTTAAAGAAAAACTGTTTTTT. Translated: CASSHHSGTVKEKLFF. The rearrangement uses TRBV4-2 and TRBJ1-4; 7 bases match TRBD1. J was trimmed by 8 bases and V by 3 bases; bases with no gene match: 12. This CDR3 contains 16 residues. CDR1 LGHNA and CDR2 YNFKEQ come from the germline V gene.

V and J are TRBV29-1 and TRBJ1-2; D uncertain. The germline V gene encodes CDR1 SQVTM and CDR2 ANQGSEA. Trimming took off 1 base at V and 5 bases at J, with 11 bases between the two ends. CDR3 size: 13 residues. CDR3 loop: CSVEVPESYGYTF. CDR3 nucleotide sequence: TGCAGCGTTGAAGTGCCAGAAAGTTATGGCTACACCTTC. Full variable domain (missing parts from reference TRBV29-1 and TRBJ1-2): SAVISQKPSRDICQRGTSLTIQCQVDSQVTMMFWYRQQPGQSLTLIATANQGSEATYESGFVIDKFPISRPNLTFSTLTVSNMSPEDSSIYLCSVEVPESYGYTFGSGTRLTVV.

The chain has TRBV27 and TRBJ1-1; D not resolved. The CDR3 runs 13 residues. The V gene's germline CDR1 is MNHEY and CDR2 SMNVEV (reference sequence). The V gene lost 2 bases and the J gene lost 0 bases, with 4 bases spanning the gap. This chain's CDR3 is CASSLVMNTEAFF. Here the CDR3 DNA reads TGTGCCAGCAGTTTAGTTATGAACACTGAAGCTTTCTTT.

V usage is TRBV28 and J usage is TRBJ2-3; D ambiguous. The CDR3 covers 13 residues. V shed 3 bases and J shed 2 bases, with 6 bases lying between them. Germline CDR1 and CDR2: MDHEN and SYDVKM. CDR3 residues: CASSFRATDTQYF. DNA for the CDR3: TGTGCCAGCAGTTTCCGAGCCACAGATACGCAGTATTTT.

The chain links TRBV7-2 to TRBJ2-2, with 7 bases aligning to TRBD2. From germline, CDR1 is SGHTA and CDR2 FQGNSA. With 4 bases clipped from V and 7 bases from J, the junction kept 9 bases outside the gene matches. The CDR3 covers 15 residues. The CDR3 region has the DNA TGTGCCAGCAGCTGGCAGTTCGGGGGGAACGGGGAGCTGTTTTTT. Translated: CASSWQFGGNGELFF.

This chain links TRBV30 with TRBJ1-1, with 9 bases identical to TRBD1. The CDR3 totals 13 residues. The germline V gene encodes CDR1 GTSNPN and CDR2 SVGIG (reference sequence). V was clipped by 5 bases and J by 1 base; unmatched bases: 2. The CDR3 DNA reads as TGTGCCTGGGAGGGACAGGGGAACACTGAAGCTTTCTTT. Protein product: CAWEGQGNTEAFF.

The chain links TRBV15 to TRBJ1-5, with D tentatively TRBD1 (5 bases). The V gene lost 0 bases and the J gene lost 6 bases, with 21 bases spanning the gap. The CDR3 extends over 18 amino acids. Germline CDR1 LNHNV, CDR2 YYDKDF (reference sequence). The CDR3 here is CATSREPLRRRGVQPQHF. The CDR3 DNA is TGTGCCACCAGCAGAGAGCCGTTAAGGAGAAGGGGTGTTCAGCCCCAGCATTTT.

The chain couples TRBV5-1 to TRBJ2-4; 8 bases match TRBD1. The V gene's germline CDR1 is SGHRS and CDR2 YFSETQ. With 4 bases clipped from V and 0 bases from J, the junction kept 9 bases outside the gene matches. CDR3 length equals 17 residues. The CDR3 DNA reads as TGCGCCAGCAGCGAGGGACAGGTTACACTAGCCAAAAACATTCAGTACTTC. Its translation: CASSEGQVTLAKNIQYF.

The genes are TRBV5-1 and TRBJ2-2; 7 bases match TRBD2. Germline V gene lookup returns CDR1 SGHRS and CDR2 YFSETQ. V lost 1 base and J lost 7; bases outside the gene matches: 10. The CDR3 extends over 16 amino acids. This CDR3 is CASSLSGGSRYGELFF. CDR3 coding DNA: TGCGCCAGCAGCTTGTCTGGCGGGAGTCGTTACGGGGAGCTGTTTTTT.

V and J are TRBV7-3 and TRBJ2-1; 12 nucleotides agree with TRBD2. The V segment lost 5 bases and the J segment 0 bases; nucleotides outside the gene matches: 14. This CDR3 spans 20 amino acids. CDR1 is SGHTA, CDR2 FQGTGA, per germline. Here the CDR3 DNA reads TGTGCCAGCAGCCCAATACCTATACAACTAGCGGGGGGCTCCTACAATGAGCAGTTCTTC. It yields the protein CASSPIPIQLAGGSYNEQFF.

In DNA form, the CDR3 reads TGTGCCTGGAGTGGACTCCCCCCTGAAGCTTTCTTT. It yields the protein CAWSGLPPEAFF. This chain links TRBV30 with TRBJ1-1; the D is unclear. The CDR3 is 12 amino acids. Trimming took off 1 base at V and 6 bases at J, with 9 bases between the two ends. The V gene's germline CDR1 is GTSNPN and CDR2 SVGIG (reference sequence).

CDR3 DNA: TGTGGTACCGAGGCGGGAGGGCCGAGGGAGCAGTACTTC. This codes for CGTEAGGPREQYF. V and J are TRBV28 and TRBJ2-7; 9 nucleotides line up with TRBD2. The CDR3 spans 13 residues. Germline lookup yields CDR1 MDHEN and CDR2 SYDVKM.

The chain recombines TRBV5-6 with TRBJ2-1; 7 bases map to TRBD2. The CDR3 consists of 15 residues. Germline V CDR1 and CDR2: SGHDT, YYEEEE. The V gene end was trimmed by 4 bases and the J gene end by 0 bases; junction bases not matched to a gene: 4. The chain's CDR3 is CASSTSSGSYNEQFF. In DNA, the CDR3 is TGTGCCAGCAGCACGTCTAGCGGCTCCTACAATGAGCAGTTCTTC.